The 29 T cell receptor beta chains listed next were all sequenced from one sample in a study of control samples from healthy donors and cancer patients. The data were produced by immunoSEQ multiplex PCR, yet TCRdb's version contains in-frame clones alone and is incomplete. The table for this sample gives approximately 190,000 clones. The specimen was blood. The receptors stem from a woman aged 25-40 years in good health.

The V and J genes are TRBV19 and TRBJ1-5; D is unclear. The germline V gene encodes CDR1 LNHDA and CDR2 SQIVND (reference sequence). CDR3 length: 16 amino acids. V lost 4 bases, J lost 0 bases, and 13 bases lay in between. The CDR3 sequence: CASSKGLTNSNQPQHF. In DNA form, the CDR3 reads TGTGCCAGTAGTAAAGGACTGACAAATAGCAATCAGCCCCAGCATTTT.

The chain links TRBV11-2 to TRBJ1-1; D is ambiguous. The CDR3 has 13 amino acids. CDR1 is SGHAT and CDR2 is FQNNGV in the germline V gene. The ends were cut back, 1 base at V and 1 base at J, with 4 bases in the middle. The CDR3 region is CASSLAGNTEAFF. The CDR3 DNA reads as TGTGCCAGCAGCTTAGCGGGGAACACTGAAGCTTTCTTT.

The CDR3 reads CASSSEQGADQPQHF. CDR3 nucleotide sequence: TGTGCCAGCAGCTCGGAACAGGGGGCAGATCAGCCCCAGCATTTT. The chain recombines TRBV6-2 or TRBV6-3 with TRBJ1-5, with 9 bases that match TRBD1. The V and J ends lost 6 bases and 5 bases, in that order; junction bases with no gene match: 8. CDR3 length: 15 amino acids. Germline CDR1 is MNHEY and CDR2 is SVGEGT.

The chain joins TRBV6-2 or TRBV6-3 to TRBJ2-1; 9 nucleotides match TRBD2. Germline V gene sequence: CDR1 MNHEY, CDR2 SVGEGT. This CDR3 is built from 19 residues. With V trimmed by 0 bases and J by 4 bases, 13 bases remained unmatched. The CDR3 DNA follows: TGTGCCAGCAGTTACTCGATAAACGATCTAGCGGGGCCTTACAATGAGCAGTTCTTC. Residues: CASSYSINDLAGPYNEQFF.

The chain links TRBV4-2 to TRBJ1-2, with 8 bases fitting TRBD1. The CDR3 is 15 amino acids. V dropped 2 bases and J dropped 6; count of bases not matched to a gene: 8. Germline CDR1 reads LGHNA; CDR2 reads YNFKEQ. CDR3 protein: CASSQPQGARDGYTF. The CDR3 coding sequence is TGTGCCAGCAGCCAACCGCAGGGGGCGCGGGATGGCTACACCTTC.

The CDR3 bases are TGTGCCAGCTCACCACTGCAGAGCGATGGGGATGAAAAACTGTTTTTT. It encodes CASSPLQSDGDEKLFF. This sequence joins TRBV18 and TRBJ1-4; D remains ambiguous. V was cut by 1 base and J by 6 bases, with 15 bases left in between. The CDR3 sequence is 16 residues long. CDR1 KGHSH and CDR2 LQKENI come from the germline V gene.

V usage is TRBV18 and J usage is TRBJ2-3; tentative D call: TRBD2 (5 bases). The CDR3 length is 15 residues. V was shortened by 3 bases and J by 0 bases, with 10 bases between the two germline ends. In germline, CDR1 is KGHSH, CDR2 LQKENI. In DNA form, the CDR3 reads TGTGCCAGCTCACCCCTCCGGACTAGCACAGATACGCAGTATTTT. Its protein product is CASSPLRTSTDTQYF.

The chain joins TRBV28 to TRBJ2-1, with 8 bases fitting TRBD2. This CDR3 has 15 residues. Germline CDR1 is MDHEN and CDR2 is SYDVKM. J was trimmed by 6 bases and V by 5 bases; bases with no gene match: 9. The CDR3 protein is CASSPPGGAGNEQFF. The CDR3 DNA reads TGTGCCAGCAGTCCCCCGGGGGGGGCGGGCAATGAGCAGTTCTTC. The complete variable domain, with remaining parts taken from reference TRBV28 and TRBJ2-1, reads DVKVTQSSRYLVKRTGEKVFLECVQDMDHENMFWYRQDPGLGLRLIYFSYDVKMKEKGDIPEGYSVSREKKERFSLILESASTNQTSMYLCASSPPGGAGNEQFFGPGTRLTVL.

The V gene is TRBV7-9, the J gene TRBJ1-1, with D possibly matching TRBD1 (6 bases). The CDR3 runs to 14 residues. V was cut by 3 bases and J by 5 bases, with 13 bases left in between. CDR1 is SEHNR, CDR2 FQNEAQ, per germline (reference sequence). The CDR3 region has the DNA TGTGCCAGCAGCTTTGCAGGGGCGCGGACTGAAGCTTTCTTT. Amino acids: CASSFAGARTEAFF.

The chain employs TRBV28 and TRBJ2-7; TRBD1 is a possible D gene (6 bases). Germline V gene data show CDR1 as MDHEN and CDR2 as SYDVKM. CDR3 length: 14 amino acids. V dropped 5 bases and J dropped 6 bases, with 17 bases sitting between them. CDR3 sequence: CASSRTVPLREQYF. The CDR3 region has the DNA TGTGCCAGCAGTCGGACAGTGCCCCTCCGCGAGCAGTACTTC.

This rearrangement joins TRBV6-5 to TRBJ2-2, with D possibly being TRBD1 or TRBD2 (6 bases each). The CDR3 consists of 15 residues. From germline, CDR1 is MNHEY and CDR2 SVGAGI. Trimming stripped 2 bases from V and 3 bases from J, with 10 bases between. The CDR3 region has the DNA TGTGCCAGCAGTTACGGGGGGCGCGACACCGGGGAGCTGTTTTTT. Protein sequence: CASSYGGRDTGELFF.

The chain recombines TRBV6-2 or TRBV6-3 with TRBJ1-2, with D unclear. Deletions cut 2 bases from V and 0 bases from J, with 4 bases between. CDR1 and CDR2 from the germline V gene are MNHEY and SVGEGT. This CDR3 region has 13 residues. Here the CDR3 DNA reads TGTGCCAGCAGTTACGGCGCTAACTATGGCTACACCTTC. Translated, it gives CASSYGANYGYTF.

The J gene is TRBJ2-2, the V gene TRBV19; a weak D match, TRBD1 (6 bases). Germline V gene lookup returns CDR1 LNHDA and CDR2 SQIVND (reference sequence). The CDR3 covers 16 residues. Trimming took 4 bases from V and 4 from J, leaving 16 bases between them. The chain's CDR3 is CASSSQGSGITGELFF. The CDR3 DNA follows: TGTGCCAGTAGTAGTCAGGGGTCGGGGATCACCGGGGAGCTGTTTTTT. Combining the CDR3 with reference TRBV19 and TRBJ2-2 gives the whole variable domain DGGITQSPKYLFRKEGQNVTLSCEQNLNHDAMYWYRQDPGQGLRLIYYSQIVNDFQKGDIAEGYSVSREKKESFPLTVTSAQKNPTAFYLCASSSQGSGITGELFFGEGSRLTVL.

The chain has TRBV7-9 and TRBJ2-3; 10 bases agree with TRBD2. CDR1 SEHNR and CDR2 FQNEAQ come from the germline V gene (reference sequence). The CDR3 covers 16 residues. With 5 bases clipped from V and 2 bases from J, the junction kept 7 bases outside the gene matches. CDR3: CASSAKLAGVTDTQYF. CDR3 in DNA: TGTGCCAGCAGCGCGAAGCTAGCGGGGGTCACAGATACGCAGTATTTT.

The V gene is TRBV10-2, the J gene TRBJ1-2; TRBD1 matches at 8 bases. Per germline, CDR1 WSHSY and CDR2 SAAADI. Trimming at V came to 0 bases and at J to 8 bases, leaving 2 bases not matched to a gene. The CDR3 totals 13 residues. The CDR3 loop reads CASSESTGVGYTF. CDR3 nucleotides: TGCGCCAGCAGTGAGTCGACAGGGGTAGGCTACACCTTC.

The chain recombines TRBV6-6 with TRBJ1-2, with D possibly TRBD1 on 5 matching bases. The germline V gene encodes CDR1 MNHNY and CDR2 SVGAGI (reference sequence). The CDR3 contains 17 residues. V gave up 5 bases and J gave up 3 bases, with 22 bases separating them. The CDR3 sequence: CASSPNEGEGRHYGYTF. CDR3 coding DNA: TGTGCCAGCAGTCCCAATGAAGGGGAGGGCAGGCACTATGGCTACACCTTC.

The chain recombines TRBV7-2 with TRBJ2-6; D may be TRBD1 or TRBD2 (6 bases each). The ends were cut back, 2 bases at V and 15 bases at J, with 14 bases in the middle. Germline assignment: CDR1 SGHTA and CDR2 FQGNSA. CDR3 length: 13 amino acids. DNA of the CDR3: TGTGCCAGCAGCTTATTGGGGGCGCGGGGCCTGACTTTC. Its translation is CASSLLGARGLTF.

The chain has TRBV28 and TRBJ2-2, with no clear D. This CDR3 contains 11 residues. V shed 9 bases and J shed 1 base, with 3 bases lying between them. The germline V gene encodes CDR1 MDHEN and CDR2 SYDVKM. The CDR3 coding sequence is TGTGCCAGTCAGAACACCGGGGAGCTGTTTTTT. This translates into CASQNTGELFF. Looking up the rest from reference TRBV28 and TRBJ2-2 gives the full variable domain: DVKVTQSSRYLVKRTGEKVFLECVQDMDHENMFWYRQDPGLGLRLIYFSYDVKMKEKGDIPEGYSVSREKKERFSLILESASTNQTSMYLCASQNTGELFFGEGSRLTVL.

This chain joins TRBV6-6 and TRBJ2-3, with 10 bases matching TRBD2. V was clipped by 5 bases and J by 2 bases; unmatched bases: 4. CDR1 and CDR2 (germline): MNHNY, SVGAGI (reference sequence). This CDR3 is 15 amino acids long. In DNA form, the CDR3 reads TGTGCCAGCAGTAGGCTAGCGGGGGCCACAGATACGCAGTATTTT. As protein: CASSRLAGATDTQYF.

This chain connects TRBV28 to TRBJ1-2; D is perhaps TRBD1 (6 bases). This CDR3 is 15 amino acids long. Germline V lookup: CDR1 MDHEN, CDR2 SYDVKM. The germline V and J ends were trimmed by 6 bases and 4 bases, with 18 bases remaining between them. CDR3: CASRYTGTPIYGYTF. The CDR3 DNA follows: TGTGCCAGCAGATATACCGGGACACCGATCTATGGCTACACCTTC.

The chain employs TRBV9 and TRBJ2-7; 10 bases line up with TRBD1. The CDR3 has 14 amino acids. Germline V gives CDR1 SGDLS, CDR2 YYNGEE. Trimming at V came to 5 bases and at J to 3 bases, leaving 5 bases not matched to a gene. DNA of the CDR3: TGTGCCAGCAGTCCTGGACAGGGGGGCTACGAGCAGTACTTC. It translates to CASSPGQGGYEQYF.

The J gene is TRBJ2-7, the V gene TRBV6-5; D may be TRBD1 or TRBD2 (5 bases each). CDR3 length: 14 residues. Deletions cut 5 bases from V and 0 bases from J, with 11 bases between. CDR1 is MNHEY, CDR2 SVGAGI, per germline. CDR3 in DNA: TGTGCCAGCAGTCCCAGGGAGAGCTCCTACGAGCAGTACTTC. Protein product: CASSPRESSYEQYF.

The genes are TRBV2 and TRBJ1-1, with TRBD1 as a possible D gene (5 bases). Germline V gene sequence: CDR1 SNHLY, CDR2 FYNNEI. The CDR3 runs 14 residues. V was clipped by 10 bases and J by 3 bases, with 18 bases between them. CDR3 coding DNA: TGTGCCATCCACTTGGAGGAAGGGGACACTGAAGCTTTCTTT. Translation gives CAIHLEEGDTEAFF.

CDR3 amino acids: CASSQGTQPQHF. The CDR3 DNA reads as TGTGCCAGCAGCCAAGGCACCCAGCCCCAGCATTTT. The chain has TRBV14 and TRBJ1-5; D remains unclear. The germline gives CDR1 SGHDN, CDR2 FVKESK. The V gene lost 1 base and the J gene lost 7 bases, with 5 bases spanning the gap. This CDR3 region has 12 residues.

The CDR3 region is CASSEYSYGYTF. DNA of the CDR3: TGTGCCAGCAGTGAGTACAGCTATGGCTACACCTTC. The gene calls are TRBV6-1 and TRBJ1-2; D is unclear. Germline V CDR1 and CDR2: MNHNS, SASEGT. V dropped 3 bases and J dropped 4 bases, with 6 bases sitting between them. The CDR3 is 12 amino acids.

The rearrangement joins TRBV7-6 to TRBJ1-5, with unresolved D. Germline-derived CDR1 and CDR2 are SGHVS and FNYEAQ. Between the trimmed V and J ends, which lost 1 base and 4 bases, there was a span of 11 bases. This CDR3 region has 15 residues. CDR3 nucleotides: TGTGCCAGCAGCTTAGGTGGGGTACCGAATCAGCCCCAGCATTTT. Translated: CASSLGGVPNQPQHF.

The J gene is TRBJ2-7, the V gene TRBV7-2, with 8 bases that match TRBD1. Looked up from germline, CDR1 is SGHTA and CDR2 is FQGNSA. The CDR3 spans 15 residues. J lost 3 bases, V lost 3 bases, and 7 bases had no gene match. The CDR3 region has the DNA TGTGCCAGCAGCTTCTTCCGACAGGGGAGCTACGAGCAGTACTTC. Protein product: CASSFFRQGSYEQYF.

The chain recombines TRBV6-5 with TRBJ1-5; no definite D call. The germline V gene encodes CDR1 MNHEY and CDR2 SVGAGI. V was shortened by 0 bases and J by 0 bases, with 6 bases between the two germline ends. This CDR3 spans 15 amino acids. Here the CDR3 reads CASSYSSGSNQPQHF. As DNA, the CDR3 is TGTGCCAGCAGTTACTCGTCCGGTAGCAATCAGCCCCAGCATTTT.

The CDR3 protein is CASSTSPLQGFNYGYTF. CDR3 bases: TGTGCCAGTAGTACGAGCCCCCTACAGGGATTTAACTATGGCTACACCTTC. The chain joins TRBV19 to TRBJ1-2; possibly TRBD1 for D (6 bases). V was clipped by 4 bases and J by 1 base, with 19 bases between them. Germline V lookup: CDR1 LNHDA, CDR2 SQIVND (reference sequence). This CDR3 comprises 17 residues.